Below, 25 T cell receptor beta chains from the same sample are listed, as sequenced in a study of T cell clonality in common variable immunodeficiency (dated by TCRdb to 2015 to 2017). Libraries were constructed by the immunoSEQ multiplex PCR assay. Not all clones reach the TCRdb copy of this immuneACCESS table, which keeps in-frame sequences only. Checked studies attribute under half of the gap to unresolved V genes and leave the rest unexplained. The sample has some 52,000 clones on record, with no singletons. The top ten hold less than 4% of the sample. Sample: peripheral blood mononuclear cells. The origin of the receptors is a person between 18 and 75 years old in good health.

This clone was observed at least ten times. The CDR3 goes on 3 residues after the read ends, and that part is filled in from the germline J gene. The chain has TRBV18 and TRBJ2-4, with TRBD2 matching 7 bases. V was clipped by 1 base and J by 9 bases; unmatched bases: 6. The germline CDR1 and CDR2 sequences are KGHSH and LQKENI. The CDR3 runs to 14 residues. The DNA read from the CDR3 is TGTGCCAGCTCACCACGGGCGGGAGCGAGCATT. Protein: CASSPRAGASI. The CDR3, in full, reads CASSPRAGASIQYF.

There are many counts of this clone. The observed sequence ends 3 residues before the CDR3 terminus, with the missing tail filled in from the germline J gene. The chain uses TRBV20-1 and TRBJ2-7, with D maybe TRBD2 (5 bases). Trimming shortened V by 0 bases and J by 0 bases, and 12 bases separated the two germline ends. The CDR3 is 15 residues long. Germline V lookup: CDR1 DFQATT, CDR2 SNEGSKA (reference sequence). The CDR3 protein is CSARDQRSVSYEQYF. The CDR3 DNA, read in part, is TGCAGTGCTAGAGATCAGCGGAGCGTCTCCTACGAG.

This clone was counted at least ten times. With the read ending 3 residues before the CDR3 end, the germline J gene is used to fill in that end. The gene calls are TRBV5-1 and TRBJ2-7; 13 positions agree with TRBD2. V was pared by 5 bases and J by 2 bases, with 4 bases of the junction left unmatched. CDR1 is SGHRS and CDR2 is YFSETQ in the germline V gene. The CDR3 length is 15 residues. CDR3 DNA, as far as it was read: TGCGCCAGCAGTCAGGGGACTAGCGGGACCTACGAG. Amino acid sequence: CASSQGTSGTYE. The whole CDR3 sequence reads CASSQGTSGTYEQYF.

In this sample, this clone turned up a few times. The read comes to an end 3 residues before the CDR3 does, leaving the germline J gene to fill in the end. The chain joins TRBV19 to TRBJ2-2, with TRBD2 as a possible D gene (5 bases). The CDR3 has 14 residues. Per germline, CDR1 LNHDA and CDR2 SQIVND (reference sequence). The sequenced CDR3 bases are TGTGCCAGTATGGAGGCCGCAACTAATGAAAAG. Translating gives CASMEAATNEK. Given in full, the CDR3 is CASMEAATNEKLFF. Drawing the rest from reference TRBV19 and TRBJ2-2, the complete variable domain is DGGITQSPKYLFRKEGQNVTLSCEQNLNHDAMYWYRQDPGQGLRLIYYSQIVNDFQKGDIAEGYSVSREKKESFPLTVTSAQKNPTAFYLCASMEAATNEKLFFGEGSRLTVL.

This clone was observed at least ten times. Read coverage stops 3 residues before the CDR3 terminus; the germline J gene supplies the remainder. This chain links TRBV14 with TRBJ2-7; 11 bases are a match to TRBD1. The CDR3 spans 15 residues. The junction had 4 bases not matched to a gene; V was cut back by 1 base and J by 5 bases. CDR1 and CDR2 (germline): SGHDN, FVKESK. The sequenced CDR3 bases are TGTGCCAGCAGCCAAGTGGGGACAGGGGGTAACGAG. Translated, it gives CASSQVGTGGNE. The entire CDR3 is CASSQVGTGGNEQYF. Combining the CDR3 with reference TRBV14 and TRBJ2-7 gives the whole variable domain EAGVTQFPSHSVIEKGQTVTLRCDPISGHDNLYWYRRVMGKEIKFLLHFVKESKQDESGMPNNRFLAERTGGTYSTLKVQPAELEDSGVYFCASSQVGTGGNEQYFGPGTRLTVT.

This clone has at least ten counts. The read terminates 3 residues before the CDR3 end, so the remaining end is supplied by the germline J gene. The J gene is TRBJ2-5, the V gene TRBV20-1, with 9 bases matching TRBD1. Trimming took 1 base from V and 2 from J; bases not matched to a gene: 5. This CDR3 comprises 15 residues. The V gene's germline CDR1 is DFQATT and CDR2 SNEGSKA (reference sequence). The DNA read from the CDR3 is TGCAGTGCTAGAGGAGGGACAGGGTGGCAAGAGACC. Protein product: CSARGGTGWQET. The whole CDR3 sequence reads CSARGGTGWQETQYF.

Concerning this clone: With the read ending 3 residues before the CDR3 end, the germline J gene is used to fill in that end. The gene calls are TRBV7-8 and TRBJ2-3, with D perhaps TRBD1 (6 bases). The CDR3 sequence is 13 residues long. Germline lookup yields CDR1 SGHVS and CDR2 FQNEAQ. The DNA read from the CDR3 is TGTGCCAGCGGCCAGGGGAACAATCAGCCG. It encodes CASGQGNNQP. The full CDR3 reads CASGQGNNQPQYF.

This clone was detected only a few times. With the read ending 3 residues before the CDR3 end, the germline J gene is used to fill in that end. The rearrangement uses TRBV7-9 and TRBJ1-4; 8 nucleotides align to TRBD1. With 5 bases clipped from V and 2 bases from J, the junction kept 4 bases outside the gene matches. The CDR3 is 15 amino acids. Germline CDR1 and CDR2: SEHNR and FQNEAQ (reference sequence). CDR3: CASSPTGGTNEKLFF. Incomplete CDR3 DNA: TGTGCCAGCAGCCCCACAGGGGGGACTAATGAAAAA.

This clone was counted between two and nine times. The read gets to within 3 residues of the CDR3 end, and the germline J gene fills in the rest. The rearrangement uses TRBV5-6 and TRBJ2-7, with D perhaps matching TRBD1 (5 bases). The CDR3 consists of 14 residues. V gave up 2 bases and J gave up 0 bases, with 9 bases separating them. Germline CDR1 and CDR2: SGHDT and YYEEEE. Here the CDR3 reads CASSFRVSSYEQYF. CDR3 DNA, as far as it was read: TGTGCCAGCAGCTTCAGGGTGTCCTCCTACGAG.

This clone was picked up many times. Read coverage stops 3 residues before the CDR3 terminus; the germline J gene supplies the remainder. V gene TRBV29-1 combines with J gene TRBJ1-1; D unclear. Germline CDR1 and CDR2: SQVTM and ANQGSEA. The germline V and J ends were trimmed by 7 bases and 1 base, with 13 bases remaining between them. The CDR3 totals 13 residues. CDR3: CSATSNGNTEAFF. The part of the CDR3 DNA that was read is TGCAGCGCTACGTCCAACGGGAACACTGAA. The full variable domain, rest sourced from reference TRBV29-1 and TRBJ1-1, is SAVISQKPSRDICQRGTSLTIQCQVDSQVTMMFWYRQQPGQSLTLIATANQGSEATYESGFVIDKFPISRPNLTFSTLTVSNMSPEDSSIYLCSATSNGNTEAFFGQGTRLTVV.

This clone was counted a few times. The read terminates 3 residues before the CDR3 end, so the remaining end is supplied by the germline J gene. The rearrangement uses TRBV5-1 and TRBJ2-2; D might be TRBD1 (5 bases). This CDR3 has 14 amino acids. CDR1 and CDR2 (germline): SGHRS, YFSETQ. CDR3 residues: CASSYQGGKEKLFF. Partial CDR3 DNA: TGCGCCAGCAGCTACCAGGGTGGGAAGGAAAAG.

This clone was seen many times. The chain's CDR3 is CASSEIGTGPYEQYF. CDR3 DNA, as far as it was read: TGTGCCAGCAGTGAAATCGGGACAGGGCCCTACGAG. J is TRBJ2-7 and V is TRBV6-1, with TRBD1 identical over 9 bases. The read falls 3 residues short of the CDR3 end, and the missing part is taken from the germline J gene. The germline CDR1 and CDR2 sequences are MNHNS and SASEGT. J was trimmed by 2 bases and V by 2 bases; bases with no gene match: 4. The CDR3 spans 15 residues.

This clone has a count of ten or more. The CDR3 is cut off 3 residues early in the read; its end comes from the germline J gene. V is TRBV30 and J is TRBJ1-4, with TRBD1 as a possible D gene (5 bases). Germline CDR1 is GTSNPN and CDR2 is SVGIG (reference sequence). CDR3 length: 13 amino acids. Trimming stripped 3 bases from V and 10 bases from J, with 15 bases between. The CDR3 spells CAWSEGPHGKLFF. The covered CDR3 bases are TGTGCCTGGAGCGAGGGGCCCCACGGAAAA.

This clone was observed at least ten times. Read coverage stops 3 residues before the CDR3 terminus; the germline J gene supplies the remainder. This sequence joins TRBV5-1 and TRBJ2-1, with 10 bases aligning to TRBD2. The CDR3 spans 18 residues. Trimming cost V 4 bases and J 5 bases; bases outside gene matches: 15. Germline CDR1 is SGHRS and CDR2 is YFSETQ. The sequenced part of the CDR3 DNA is TGCGCCAGCAGCCTCTCCGGGGGTACTAGCGGGGACCACAATGAG. Encoded protein: CASSLSGGTSGDHNE. In full, the CDR3 reads CASSLSGGTSGDHNEQFF.

This clone showed up many times. The CDR3 end falls 3 residues outside the read, so it is completed with the germline J gene. J is TRBJ2-5 and V is TRBV20-1; D call uncertain. The ends were cut back, 1 base at V and 4 bases at J, with 16 bases in the middle. The CDR3 sequence is 15 residues long. CDR1 and CDR2 (germline): DFQATT, SNEGSKA (reference sequence). The CDR3 sequence is CSARVRWLGPETQYF. The part of the CDR3 DNA that was read is TGCAGTGCTAGAGTAAGGTGGCTTGGTCCAGAGACC.

This clone was recorded many times. The DNA ends 3 residues before the CDR3 does, and the rest of the CDR3 is filled in from the germline J gene. The chain uses TRBV20-1 and TRBJ2-1; D may be TRBD1 (6 bases). Trimming left V 2 bases short and J 0 bases short, with 14 bases between. The length of the CDR3 is 16 residues. CDR1 DFQATT and CDR2 SNEGSKA come from the germline V gene (reference sequence). The CDR3 bases that were read are TGCAGTGCTAGACCGGACAGTCCGAGCTCCTACAATGAG. Translation: CSARPDSPSSYNE. The full-length CDR3 reads as CSARPDSPSSYNEQFF.

A remark on this clone: Read sequence stops 3 residues before the CDR3 end, and the germline J gene provides the missing end. This chain joins TRBV7-9 and TRBJ1-4; possibly TRBD1 for D (5 bases). V lost 5 bases, J lost 10 bases, and 17 bases lay in between. Germline lookup yields CDR1 SEHNR and CDR2 FQNEAQ (reference sequence). The CDR3 has 14 residues. The CDR3 loop reads CASSLSSGTGKLFF. The DNA read from the CDR3 is TGTGCCAGCAGCCTATCCTCCGGGACTGGAAAA.

Ten or more counts support this clone. The read falls 3 residues short of the CDR3 end, and the missing part is taken from the germline J gene. This rearrangement joins TRBV6-1 to TRBJ1-5, with D unresolved. Germline V gene lookup returns CDR1 MNHNS and CDR2 SASEGT. The CDR3 is 13 residues long. V dropped 2 bases and J dropped 3 bases, with 5 bases sitting between them. CDR3 loop: CASSEHNNQPQHF. CDR3 DNA, as far as it was read: TGTGCCAGCAGTGAACACAACAATCAGCCC.

The sample holds a few counts of this clone. The read finishes 3 residues shy of the CDR3 end, and the germline J gene is used to complete it. The gene calls are TRBV6-2 or TRBV6-3 and TRBJ1-5; the match to TRBD1 covers 7 bases. The J segment lost 3 bases and the V segment lost 8 bases, leaving 4 bases of the junction unmatched. Germline CDR1 MNHEY, CDR2 SVGEGT. CDR3 size: 13 residues. The sequenced CDR3 bases are TGTGCCAGCGTAACAGGGGACAATCAGCCC. This translates into CASVTGDNQP. The CDR3 as a whole reads CASVTGDNQPQHF.

This clone came up many times. The sequenced fragment ends 3 residues before the CDR3 boundary, so the rest is inferred from the germline J gene. The rearrangement joins TRBV20-1 to TRBJ2-1; 11 bases agree with TRBD2. The CDR3 length is 15 residues. V lost 5 bases, J lost 2 bases, and 5 bases stayed unmatched. Per the germline V gene, CDR1 is DFQATT and CDR2 is SNEGSKA (reference sequence). The sequenced part of the CDR3 DNA is TGCAGTGCTCCTATAGCGGGAGGGGCCTACAATGAG. As protein: CSAPIAGGAYNE. The full CDR3 protein is CSAPIAGGAYNEQFF.

This clone has at least ten counts. The read ends 3 residues early relative to the CDR3; the germline J gene fills the gap. The V gene is TRBV29-1, the J gene TRBJ1-1, with D uncertain. Trimming took 3 bases from V and 2 from J, leaving 13 bases between them. Germline V lookup: CDR1 SQVTM, CDR2 ANQGSEA. The CDR3 runs to 14 residues. CDR3 sequence: CSVDGAGRNTEAFF. The DNA read from the CDR3 is TGCAGCGTTGATGGAGCAGGTAGAAACACTGAA.

This clone was found many times. The read halts 3 residues ahead of the CDR3 end, with the missing end drawn from the germline J gene. The chain combines TRBV5-6 with TRBJ1-5, with D uncertain. There are 15 residues in the CDR3. V dropped 0 bases and J dropped 7 bases, with 14 bases sitting between them. Germline V gives CDR1 SGHDT, CDR2 YYEEEE. The covered CDR3 bases are TGTGCCAGCAGCTTGGGAGGGCGGGAAAGGCAGCCC. Protein: CASSLGGRERQP. From start to end, the CDR3 is CASSLGGRERQPQHF.

At least ten counts were recorded for this clone. CDR3 DNA, as far as it was read: TGCAGTGCTAGGGGCCAGGGGTTTTATAATTCACCC. This gives the protein CSARGQGFYNSP. The full-length CDR3 reads as CSARGQGFYNSPLHF. The chain is built from TRBV20-1 and TRBJ1-6, with D possibly being TRBD1 (6 bases). The read stops 3 residues short of the end of the CDR3; the missing end is completed from the germline J gene. V was trimmed by 3 bases and J by 4 bases, leaving 13 bases between them. The CDR3 consists of 15 residues. Germline CDR1 and CDR2: DFQATT and SNEGSKA (reference sequence).

This clone was observed at least ten times. The read halts 3 residues ahead of the CDR3 end, with the missing end drawn from the germline J gene. The chain couples TRBV20-1 to TRBJ1-4; D is uncertain. CDR3 length equals 12 residues. The germline V and J ends were trimmed by 4 bases and 5 bases, with 8 bases remaining between them. In germline, CDR1 is DFQATT, CDR2 SNEGSKA (reference sequence). The CDR3 loop reads CSATGYNEKLFF. The DNA read from the CDR3 is TGCAGTGCTACCGGGTACAATGAAAAA.

This clone has a count of ten or more. From the germline J gene comes the end of the CDR3, since the read stops 3 residues before it. The gene calls are TRBV7-8 and TRBJ1-5, with a tentative D call TRBD1 (5 bases). The CDR3 is made up of 15 amino acids. Germline V gives CDR1 SGHVS, CDR2 FQNEAQ. The V and J ends lost 5 bases and 4 bases respectively, with 15 bases between them. Here the CDR3 reads CASSPGQGANQPQHF. The DNA read from the CDR3 is TGTGCCAGCAGCCCCGGGCAAGGGGCGAATCAGCCC.